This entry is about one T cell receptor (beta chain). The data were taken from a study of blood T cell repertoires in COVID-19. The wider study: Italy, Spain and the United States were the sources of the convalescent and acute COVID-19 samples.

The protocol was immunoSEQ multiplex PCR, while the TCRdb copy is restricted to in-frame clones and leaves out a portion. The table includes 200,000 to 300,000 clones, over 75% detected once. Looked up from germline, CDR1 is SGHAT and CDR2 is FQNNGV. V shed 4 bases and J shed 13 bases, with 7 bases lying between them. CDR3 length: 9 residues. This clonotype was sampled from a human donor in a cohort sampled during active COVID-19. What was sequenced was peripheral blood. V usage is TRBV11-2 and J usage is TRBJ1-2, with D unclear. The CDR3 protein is CASSSPVTF. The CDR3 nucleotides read TGTGCCAGCAGCTCCCCGGTCACCTTC.